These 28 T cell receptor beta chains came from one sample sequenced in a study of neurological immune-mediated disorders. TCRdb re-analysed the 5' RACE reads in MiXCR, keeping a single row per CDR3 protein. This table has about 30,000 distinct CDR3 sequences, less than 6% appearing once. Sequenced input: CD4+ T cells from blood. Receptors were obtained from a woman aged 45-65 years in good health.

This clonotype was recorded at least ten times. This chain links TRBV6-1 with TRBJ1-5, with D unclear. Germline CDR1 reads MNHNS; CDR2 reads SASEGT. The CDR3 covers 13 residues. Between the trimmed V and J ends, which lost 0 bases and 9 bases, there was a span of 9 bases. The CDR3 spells CASSEARNMPQHF. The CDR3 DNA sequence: TGTGCCAGCAGTGAAGCGCGAAATATGCCCCAGCATTTT.

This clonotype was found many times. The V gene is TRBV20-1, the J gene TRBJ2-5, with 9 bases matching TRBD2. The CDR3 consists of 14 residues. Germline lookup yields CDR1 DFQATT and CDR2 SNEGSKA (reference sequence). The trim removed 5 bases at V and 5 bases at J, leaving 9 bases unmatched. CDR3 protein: CSALTSGVGETQYF. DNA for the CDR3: TGCAGTGCTCTGACTAGCGGCGTGGGGGAGACCCAGTACTTC.

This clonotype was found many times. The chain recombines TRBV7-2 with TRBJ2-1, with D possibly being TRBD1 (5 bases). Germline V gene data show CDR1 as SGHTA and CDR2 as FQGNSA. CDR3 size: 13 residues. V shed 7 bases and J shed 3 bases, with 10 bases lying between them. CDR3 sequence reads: CASNYDSYNEQFF. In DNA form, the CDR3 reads TGTGCCAGCAACTATGACAGCTACAATGAGCAGTTCTTC.

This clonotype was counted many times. CDR3 protein: CSAANRDGGAYNEQFF. The DNA of the CDR3 is TGCAGTGCTGCAAACCGGGACGGTGGGGCCTACAATGAGCAGTTCTTC. This chain links TRBV20-1 with TRBJ2-1, with D perhaps TRBD1 or TRBD2 (5 bases each). Trimming pared 5 bases from V and 2 bases from J, leaving 19 bases between. This CDR3 comprises 16 residues. Germline V CDR1 and CDR2: DFQATT, SNEGSKA (reference sequence).

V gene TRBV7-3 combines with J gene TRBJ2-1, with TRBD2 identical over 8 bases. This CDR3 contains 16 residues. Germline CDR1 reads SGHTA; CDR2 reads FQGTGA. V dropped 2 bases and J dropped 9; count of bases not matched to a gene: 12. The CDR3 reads CASSLYPSGSGGEQFF. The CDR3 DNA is TGTGCCAGCAGCTTATATCCCAGCGGGAGTGGAGGTGAGCAGTTCTTC. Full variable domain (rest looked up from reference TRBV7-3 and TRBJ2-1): GAGVSQTPSNKVTEKGKYVELRCDPISGHTALYWYRQSLGQGPEFLIYFQGTGAADDSGLPNDRFFAVRPEGSVSTLKIQRTERGDSAVYLCASSLYPSGSGGEQFFGPGTRLTVL.

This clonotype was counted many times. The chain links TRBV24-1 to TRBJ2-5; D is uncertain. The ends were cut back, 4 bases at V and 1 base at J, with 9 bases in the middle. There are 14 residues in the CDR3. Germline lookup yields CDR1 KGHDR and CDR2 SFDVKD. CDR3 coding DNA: TGTGCCACCAGTGACCCCGTTCGCCAAGAGACCCAGTACTTC. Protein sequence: CATSDPVRQETQYF.

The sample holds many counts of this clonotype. This chain's CDR3 is CASSVVAAPYEQYF. CDR3 bases: TGTGCCAGCAGCGTGGTGGCAGCCCCCTACGAGCAGTACTTC. This rearrangement joins TRBV5-5 to TRBJ2-7; D is unclear. Germline assignment: CDR1 SGHKS and CDR2 YYEKEE (reference sequence). Trimming took off 4 bases at V and 2 bases at J, with 13 bases between the two ends. The CDR3 runs 14 residues.

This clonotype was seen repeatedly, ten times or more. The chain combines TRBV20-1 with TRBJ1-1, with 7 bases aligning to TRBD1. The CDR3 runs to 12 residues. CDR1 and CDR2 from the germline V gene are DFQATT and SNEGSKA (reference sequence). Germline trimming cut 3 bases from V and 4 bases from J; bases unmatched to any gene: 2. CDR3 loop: CSASGTATEAFF. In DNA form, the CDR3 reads TGCAGTGCTAGCGGGACAGCCACTGAAGCTTTCTTT.

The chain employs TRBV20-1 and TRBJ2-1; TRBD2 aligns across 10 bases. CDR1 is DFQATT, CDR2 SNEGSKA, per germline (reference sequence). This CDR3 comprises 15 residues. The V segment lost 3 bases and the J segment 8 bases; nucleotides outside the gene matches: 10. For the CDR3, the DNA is TGCAGTGCTAGGACTACAAGCGGGAGGGGTTATGAGCAGTTCTTC. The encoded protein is CSARTTSGRGYEQFF.

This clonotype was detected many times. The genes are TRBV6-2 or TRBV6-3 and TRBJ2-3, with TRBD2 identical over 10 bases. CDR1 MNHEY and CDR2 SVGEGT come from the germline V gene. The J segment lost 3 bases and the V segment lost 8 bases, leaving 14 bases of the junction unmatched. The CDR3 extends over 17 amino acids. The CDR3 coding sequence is TGTGCCAGCTCCCGACTGCGAAAAGCGGGAGGGACAGATACGCAGTATTTT. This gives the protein CASSRLRKAGGTDTQYF.

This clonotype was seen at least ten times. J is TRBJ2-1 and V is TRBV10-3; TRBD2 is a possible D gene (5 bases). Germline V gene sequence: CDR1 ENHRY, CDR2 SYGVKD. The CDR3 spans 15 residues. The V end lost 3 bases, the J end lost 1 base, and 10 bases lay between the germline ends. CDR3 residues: CAISDLGDSYNEQFF. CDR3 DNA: TGTGCCATCAGTGATTTGGGAGATTCCTACAATGAGCAGTTCTTC.

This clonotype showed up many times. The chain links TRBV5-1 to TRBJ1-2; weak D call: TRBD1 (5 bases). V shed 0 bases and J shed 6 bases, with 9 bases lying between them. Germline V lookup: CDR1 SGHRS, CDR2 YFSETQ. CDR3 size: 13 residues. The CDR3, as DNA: TGCGCCAGCAGCTTGGTTGGGGGGAATGGCTACACCTTC. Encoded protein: CASSLVGGNGYTF.

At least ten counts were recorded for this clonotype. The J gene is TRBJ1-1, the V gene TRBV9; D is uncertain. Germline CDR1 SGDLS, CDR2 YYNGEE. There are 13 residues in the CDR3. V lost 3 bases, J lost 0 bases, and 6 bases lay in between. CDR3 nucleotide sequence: TGTGCCAGCAGCGCCCTAATGAACACTGAAGCTTTCTTT. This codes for CASSALMNTEAFF.

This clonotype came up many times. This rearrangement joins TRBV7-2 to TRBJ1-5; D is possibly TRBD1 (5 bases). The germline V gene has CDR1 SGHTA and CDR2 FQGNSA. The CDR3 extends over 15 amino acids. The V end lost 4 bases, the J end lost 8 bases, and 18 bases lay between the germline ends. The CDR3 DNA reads TGTGCCAGCAGCTCGGTGGGAGTCTTCAGGGAGCCCCAGCATTTT. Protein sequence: CASSSVGVFREPQHF.

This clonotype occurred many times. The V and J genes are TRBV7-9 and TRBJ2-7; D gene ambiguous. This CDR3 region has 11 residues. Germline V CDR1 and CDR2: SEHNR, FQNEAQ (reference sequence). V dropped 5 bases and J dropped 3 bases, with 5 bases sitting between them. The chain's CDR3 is CASSPHYEQYF. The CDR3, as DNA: TGTGCCAGCAGCCCTCACTACGAGCAGTACTTC.

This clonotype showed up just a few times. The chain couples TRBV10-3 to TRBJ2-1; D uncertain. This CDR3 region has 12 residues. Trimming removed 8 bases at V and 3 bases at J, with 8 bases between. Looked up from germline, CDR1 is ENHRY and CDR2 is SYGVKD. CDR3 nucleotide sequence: TGTGCCATCGTTGGGCGCTACAATGAGCAGTTCTTC. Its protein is CAIVGRYNEQFF.

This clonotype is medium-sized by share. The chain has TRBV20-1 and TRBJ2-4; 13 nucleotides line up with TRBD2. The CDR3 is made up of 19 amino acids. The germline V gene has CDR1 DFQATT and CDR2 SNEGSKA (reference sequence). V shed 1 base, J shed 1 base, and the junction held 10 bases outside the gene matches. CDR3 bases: TGCAGTGCTAGAGGTCCCGGGACTAGCGGGGCACGCGCCAAAAACATTCAGTACTTC. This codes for CSARGPGTSGARAKNIQYF.

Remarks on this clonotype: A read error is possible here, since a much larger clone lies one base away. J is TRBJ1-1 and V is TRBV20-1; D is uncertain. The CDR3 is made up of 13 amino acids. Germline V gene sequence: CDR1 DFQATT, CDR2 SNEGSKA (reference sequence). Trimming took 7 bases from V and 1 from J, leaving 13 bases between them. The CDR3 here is CSGRANPNTEAFF. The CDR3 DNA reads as TGCAGTGGGCGGGCGAACCCGAACACTGAAGCTTTCTTT.

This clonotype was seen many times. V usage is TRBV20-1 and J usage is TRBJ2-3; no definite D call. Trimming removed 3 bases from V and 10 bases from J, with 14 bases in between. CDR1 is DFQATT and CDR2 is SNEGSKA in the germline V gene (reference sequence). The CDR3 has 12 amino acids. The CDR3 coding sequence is TGCAGTGCTAGGGAAGTCGGTATGGCGCAGTATTTT. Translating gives CSAREVGMAQYF.

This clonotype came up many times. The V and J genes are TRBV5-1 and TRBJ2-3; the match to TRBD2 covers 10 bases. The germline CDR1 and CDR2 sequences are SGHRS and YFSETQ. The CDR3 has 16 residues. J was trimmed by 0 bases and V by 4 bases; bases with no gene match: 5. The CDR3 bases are TGCGCCAGCAGCGGATATAGCGGGGGGAGCACAGATACGCAGTATTTT. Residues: CASSGYSGGSTDTQYF.

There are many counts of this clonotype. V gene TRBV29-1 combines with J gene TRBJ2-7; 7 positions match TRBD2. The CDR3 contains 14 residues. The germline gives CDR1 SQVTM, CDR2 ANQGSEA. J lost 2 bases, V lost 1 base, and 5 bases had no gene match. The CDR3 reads CSVEGGGAPYEQYF. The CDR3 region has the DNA TGCAGCGTTGAAGGGGGGGGTGCCCCCTACGAGCAGTACTTC.

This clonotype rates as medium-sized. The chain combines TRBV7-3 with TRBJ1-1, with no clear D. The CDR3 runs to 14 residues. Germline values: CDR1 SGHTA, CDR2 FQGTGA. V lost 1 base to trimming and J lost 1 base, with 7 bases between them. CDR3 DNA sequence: TGTGCCAGCAGCTTAATGGGTCAGAACACTGAAGCTTTCTTT. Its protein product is CASSLMGQNTEAFF.

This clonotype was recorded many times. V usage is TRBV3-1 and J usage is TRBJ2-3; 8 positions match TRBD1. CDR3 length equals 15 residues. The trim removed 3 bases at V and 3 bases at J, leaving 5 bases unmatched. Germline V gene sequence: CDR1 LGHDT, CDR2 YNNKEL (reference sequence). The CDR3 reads CASSHRQGRTDTQYF. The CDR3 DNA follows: TGTGCCAGCAGCCATAGACAGGGGAGGACAGATACGCAGTATTTT.

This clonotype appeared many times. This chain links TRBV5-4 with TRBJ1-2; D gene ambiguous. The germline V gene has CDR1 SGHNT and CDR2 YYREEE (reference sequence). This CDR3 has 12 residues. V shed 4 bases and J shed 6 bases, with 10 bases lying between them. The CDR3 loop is CASSPLRDGYTF. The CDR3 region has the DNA TGTGCCAGCAGCCCCCTCAGAGATGGCTACACCTTC.

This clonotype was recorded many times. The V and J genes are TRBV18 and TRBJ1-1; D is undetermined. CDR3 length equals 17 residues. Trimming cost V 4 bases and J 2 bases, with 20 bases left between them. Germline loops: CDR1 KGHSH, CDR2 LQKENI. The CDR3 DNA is TGTGCCAGCTCACGAAGATCCCCCGAGAACATAAACACTGAAGCTTTCTTT. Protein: CASSRRSPENINTEAFF.

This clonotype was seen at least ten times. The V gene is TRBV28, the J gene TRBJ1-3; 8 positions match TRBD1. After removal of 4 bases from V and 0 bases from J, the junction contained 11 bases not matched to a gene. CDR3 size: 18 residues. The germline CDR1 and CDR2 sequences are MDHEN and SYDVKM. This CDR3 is CASSSLTGVGFSGNTIYF. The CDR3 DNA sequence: TGTGCCAGCAGTTCACTGACAGGGGTAGGCTTCTCTGGAAACACCATATATTTT.

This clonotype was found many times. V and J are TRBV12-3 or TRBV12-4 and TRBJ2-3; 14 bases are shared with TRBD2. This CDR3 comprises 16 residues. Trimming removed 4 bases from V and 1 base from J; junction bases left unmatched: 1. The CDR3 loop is CASSSGLAGGTDTQYF. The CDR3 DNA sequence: TGTGCCAGCAGTTCGGGACTAGCGGGAGGCACAGATACGCAGTATTTT.

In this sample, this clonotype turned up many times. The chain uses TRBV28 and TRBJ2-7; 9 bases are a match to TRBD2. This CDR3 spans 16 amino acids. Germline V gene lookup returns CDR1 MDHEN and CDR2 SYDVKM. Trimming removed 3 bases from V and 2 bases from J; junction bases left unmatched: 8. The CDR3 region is CASSLSGGRGTYEQYF. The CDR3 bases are TGTGCCAGCAGTTTGTCGGGCGGGAGGGGCACCTACGAGCAGTACTTC. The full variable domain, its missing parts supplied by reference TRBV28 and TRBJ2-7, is DVKVTQSSRYLVKRTGEKVFLECVQDMDHENMFWYRQDPGLGLRLIYFSYDVKMKEKGDIPEGYSVSREKKERFSLILESASTNQTSMYLCASSLSGGRGTYEQYFGPGTRLTVT.